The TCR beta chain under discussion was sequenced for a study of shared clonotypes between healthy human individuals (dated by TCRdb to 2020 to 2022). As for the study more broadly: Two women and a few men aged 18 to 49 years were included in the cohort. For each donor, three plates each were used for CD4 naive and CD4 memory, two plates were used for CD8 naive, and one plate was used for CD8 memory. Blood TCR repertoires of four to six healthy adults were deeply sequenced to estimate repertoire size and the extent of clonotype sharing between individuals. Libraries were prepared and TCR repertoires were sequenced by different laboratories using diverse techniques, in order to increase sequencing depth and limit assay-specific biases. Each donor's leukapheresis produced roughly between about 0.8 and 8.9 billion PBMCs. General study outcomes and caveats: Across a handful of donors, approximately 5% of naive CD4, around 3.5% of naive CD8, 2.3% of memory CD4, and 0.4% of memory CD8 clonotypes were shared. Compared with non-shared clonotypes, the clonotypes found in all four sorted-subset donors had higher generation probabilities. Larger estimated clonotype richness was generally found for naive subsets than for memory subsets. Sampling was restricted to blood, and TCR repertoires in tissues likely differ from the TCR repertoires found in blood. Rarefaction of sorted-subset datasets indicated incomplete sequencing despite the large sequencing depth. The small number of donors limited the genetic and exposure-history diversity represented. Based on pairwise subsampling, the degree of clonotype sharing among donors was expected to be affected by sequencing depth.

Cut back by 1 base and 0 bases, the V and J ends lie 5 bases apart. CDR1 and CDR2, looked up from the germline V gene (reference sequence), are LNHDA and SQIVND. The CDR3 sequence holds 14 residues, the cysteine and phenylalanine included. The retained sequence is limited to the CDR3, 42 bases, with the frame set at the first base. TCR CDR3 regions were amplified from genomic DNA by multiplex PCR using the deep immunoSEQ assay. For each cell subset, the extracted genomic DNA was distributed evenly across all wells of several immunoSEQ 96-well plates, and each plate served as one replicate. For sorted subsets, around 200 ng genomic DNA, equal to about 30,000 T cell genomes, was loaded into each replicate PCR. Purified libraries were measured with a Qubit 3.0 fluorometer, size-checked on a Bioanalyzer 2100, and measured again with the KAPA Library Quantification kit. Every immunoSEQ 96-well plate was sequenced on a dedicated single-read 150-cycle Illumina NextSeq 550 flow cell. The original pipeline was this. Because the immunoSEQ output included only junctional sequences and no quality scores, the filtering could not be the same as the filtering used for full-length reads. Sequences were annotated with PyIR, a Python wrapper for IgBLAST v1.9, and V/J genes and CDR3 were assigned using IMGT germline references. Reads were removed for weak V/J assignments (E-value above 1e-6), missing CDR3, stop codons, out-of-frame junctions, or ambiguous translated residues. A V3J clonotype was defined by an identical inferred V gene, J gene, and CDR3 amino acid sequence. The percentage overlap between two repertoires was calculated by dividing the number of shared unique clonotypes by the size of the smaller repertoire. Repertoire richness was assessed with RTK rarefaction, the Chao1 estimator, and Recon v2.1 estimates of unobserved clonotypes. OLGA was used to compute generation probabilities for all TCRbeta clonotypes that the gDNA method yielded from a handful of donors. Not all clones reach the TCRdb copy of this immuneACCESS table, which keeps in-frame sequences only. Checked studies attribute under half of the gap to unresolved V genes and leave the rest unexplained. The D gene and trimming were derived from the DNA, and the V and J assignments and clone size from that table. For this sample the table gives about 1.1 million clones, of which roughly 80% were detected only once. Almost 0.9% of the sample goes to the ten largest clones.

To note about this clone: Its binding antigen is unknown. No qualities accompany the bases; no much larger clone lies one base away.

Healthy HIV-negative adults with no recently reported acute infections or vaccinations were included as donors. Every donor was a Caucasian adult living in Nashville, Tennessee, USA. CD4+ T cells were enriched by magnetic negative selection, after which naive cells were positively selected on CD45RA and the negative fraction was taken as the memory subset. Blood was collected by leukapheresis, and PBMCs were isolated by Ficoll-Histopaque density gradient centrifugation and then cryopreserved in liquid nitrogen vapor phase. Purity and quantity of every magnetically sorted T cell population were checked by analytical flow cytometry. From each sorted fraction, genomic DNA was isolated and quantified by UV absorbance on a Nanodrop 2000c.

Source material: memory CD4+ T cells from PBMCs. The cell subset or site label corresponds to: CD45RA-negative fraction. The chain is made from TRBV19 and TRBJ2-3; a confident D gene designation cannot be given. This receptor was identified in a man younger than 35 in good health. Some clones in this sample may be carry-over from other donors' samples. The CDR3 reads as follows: CASSIASSTDTQYF. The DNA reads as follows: TGTGCCAGTAGTATAGCCTCTAGCACAGATACGCAGTATTTT.